The rows below give T cell receptor beta chains drawn from one sample of a study of CD8 T cells in Susac syndrome. TCRdb re-called the immunoSEQ multiplex PCR reads through MiXCR, storing one row per CDR3 protein. The sample gives about 180,000 distinct CDR3 sequences, approximately 95% of which show up once; 0.16% is in the top ten. The sequenced sample consisted of CD8+ T cells from PBMCs. The receptors were sampled from a human donor with multiple sclerosis. The CDR3 runs from the conserved cysteine through the conserved F or W. D genes are given only for firm matches. Rows may omit the clone size; those that give it use once, few, many or a size class.

D gene: .; clone size: .; CDR3 length: 11; V gene: TRBV12-3/TRBV12-4; J gene: TRBJ2-2; CDR3 DNA: TGTGCCAGCAGTTCAGCCGGGGAGCTGTTTTTT; CDR3 protein: CASSSAGELFF
D gene: .; clone size: .; CDR3 length: 12; V gene: TRBV24-1; J gene: TRBJ2-2; CDR3 DNA: TGTGCCACCAGCGGCAACACCGGGGAGCTGTTTTTT; CDR3 protein: CATSGNTGELFF
D gene: .; clone size: .; CDR3 length: 12; V gene: TRBV10-3; J gene: TRBJ2-7; CDR3 DNA: TGTGCCATCAGTGTGCTTGGCTACGAGCAGTACTTC; CDR3 protein: CAISVLGYEQYF
D gene: .; clone size: .; CDR3 length: 11; V gene: TRBV2; J gene: TRBJ2-3; CDR3 DNA: TGTGCCAGCAGACAGCCACATACGCAGTATTTT; CDR3 protein: CASRQPHTQYF
D gene: TRBD1; clone size: .; CDR3 length: 15; V gene: TRBV20-1; J gene: TRBJ2-5; CDR3 DNA: TGCAGTGCTAGTTCGGGACAGGTGTACCAAGAGACCCAGTACTTC; CDR3 protein: CSASSGQVYQETQYF
D gene: TRBD2; clone size: .; CDR3 length: 16; V gene: TRBV7-9; J gene: TRBJ2-3; CDR3 DNA: TGTGCCAGCAGCCCCCGCAGCGGGGCGAGCACAGATACGCAGTATTTT; CDR3 protein: CASSPRSGASTDTQYF
D gene: .; clone size: once; CDR3 length: 14; V gene: TRBV2; J gene: TRBJ1-5; CDR3 DNA: TGTGCCAGCAGTGAAGGGGTCGGGAATCAGCCCCAGCATTTT; CDR3 protein: CASSEGVGNQPQHF
D gene: .; clone size: .; CDR3 length: 16; V gene: TRBV11-1; J gene: TRBJ2-2; CDR3 DNA: TGTGCCAGCAGCCTTCGCCGGCAGGGAAACACCGGGGAGCTGTTTTTT; CDR3 protein: CASSLRRQGNTGELFF
D gene: .; clone size: .; CDR3 length: 13; V gene: TRBV28; J gene: TRBJ2-3; CDR3 DNA: TGTGCCAGCACTCCCCATAGCACAGATACGCAGTATTTT; CDR3 protein: CASTPHSTDTQYF
D gene: .; clone size: .; CDR3 length: 16; V gene: TRBV9; J gene: TRBJ2-1; CDR3 DNA: TGTGCCAGCAGCGTAGTTGGCGACAGCTCCTACAATGAGCAGTTCTTC; CDR3 protein: CASSVVGDSSYNEQFF
D gene: TRBD1; clone size: once; CDR3 length: 15; V gene: TRBV25-1; J gene: TRBJ1-1; CDR3 DNA: TGTGCCAGCAGTGAATGGGGACAGGGGGGCACTGAAGCTTTCTTT; CDR3 protein: CASSEWGQGGTEAFF
D gene: .; clone size: .; CDR3 length: 12; V gene: TRBV10-3; J gene: TRBJ2-7; CDR3 DNA: TGTGCCATCACAACTAGTACCTACGAGCAGTACTTC; CDR3 protein: CAITTSTYEQYF
D gene: TRBD2; clone size: .; CDR3 length: 14; V gene: TRBV14; J gene: TRBJ2-1; CDR3 DNA: TGTGCCAGCAGCCAATCGGGAGGGTACAATGAGCAGTTCTTC; CDR3 protein: CASSQSGGYNEQFF
D gene: TRBD2; clone size: .; CDR3 length: 15; V gene: TRBV10-3; J gene: TRBJ2-1; CDR3 DNA: TGTGCCATCAGTGAAGGCGGGAGCTCCTACAATGAGCAGTTCTTC; CDR3 protein: CAISEGGSSYNEQFF
D gene: .; clone size: .; CDR3 length: 15; V gene: TRBV15; J gene: TRBJ2-7; CDR3 DNA: TGTGCCACCAGCAGTACCAACAGGGTCCCCTACGAGCAGTACTTC; CDR3 protein: CATSSTNRVPYEQYF
D gene: TRBD1; clone size: .; CDR3 length: 16; V gene: TRBV28; J gene: TRBJ2-7; CDR3 DNA: TGTGCCAGCAGTTTGGGGTTAGGGACAGCACCCTACGAGCAGTACTTC; CDR3 protein: CASSLGLGTAPYEQYF
D gene: TRBD1; clone size: once; CDR3 length: 13; V gene: TRBV28; J gene: TRBJ2-7; CDR3 DNA: TGTGCCAGCAGTAAGAGGACAGGGGTCGAGCAGTACTTC; CDR3 protein: CASSKRTGVEQYF
D gene: .; clone size: .; CDR3 length: 11; V gene: TRBV28; J gene: TRBJ2-3; CDR3 DNA: TGTGCCAGCCTAGGGACAGATACGCAGTATTTT; CDR3 protein: CASLGTDTQYF
D gene: TRBD2; clone size: .; CDR3 length: 17; V gene: TRBV9; J gene: TRBJ2-1; CDR3 DNA: TGTGCCAGCAACGGGGGACTAGCGGGAGGGAGATACAATGAGCAGTTCTTC; CDR3 protein: CASNGGLAGGRYNEQFF
D gene: TRBD2; clone size: .; CDR3 length: 15; V gene: TRBV14; J gene: TRBJ2-7; CDR3 DNA: TGTGCCAGCAGCCATAGCGGGGCTCCCTCCTACGAGCAGTACTTC; CDR3 protein: CASSHSGAPSYEQYF
D gene: .; clone size: .; CDR3 length: 14; V gene: TRBV7-9; J gene: TRBJ1-2; CDR3 DNA: TGTGCCAGCAGCCCCACCCAGGTTATGGATGGCTACACCTTC; CDR3 protein: CASSPTQVMDGYTF
D gene: .; clone size: .; CDR3 length: 13; V gene: TRBV13; J gene: TRBJ1-2; CDR3 DNA: TGTGCCAGCAGCCCCTCGGGGGCGTTGGGCTACACCTTC; CDR3 protein: CASSPSGALGYTF
D gene: .; clone size: .; CDR3 length: 15; V gene: TRBV28; J gene: TRBJ2-7; CDR3 DNA: TGTGCCAGCAGTTCCCCAAGGCATGGCACCTACGAGCAGTACTTC; CDR3 protein: CASSSPRHGTYEQYF
D gene: TRBD1; clone size: .; CDR3 length: 18; V gene: TRBV4-1; J gene: TRBJ2-5; CDR3 DNA: TGCGCCAGCAGCCAAGTAGGGGGCCCTTCCCCCTTCCAAGAGACCCAGTACTTC; CDR3 protein: CASSQVGGPSPFQETQYF
D gene: .; clone size: .; CDR3 length: 12; V gene: TRBV12-3/TRBV12-4; J gene: TRBJ1-5; CDR3 DNA: TGTGCCAGCAGTTTGAGGCCTGAGCCCCAGCATTTT; CDR3 protein: CASSLRPEPQHF
D gene: TRBD2; clone size: .; CDR3 length: 14; V gene: TRBV30; J gene: TRBJ2-7; CDR3 DNA: TGTGCCTGGAGTGGACTAGCGGGAGTACCCGAGCAGTACTTC; CDR3 protein: CAWSGLAGVPEQYF
D gene: TRBD2; clone size: .; CDR3 length: 13; V gene: TRBV4-1; J gene: TRBJ2-7; CDR3 DNA: TGCGCCAGCAGCCTCCCTCGGGGGGACGAGCAGTACTTC; CDR3 protein: CASSLPRGDEQYF
D gene: TRBD2; clone size: .; CDR3 length: 16; V gene: TRBV14; J gene: TRBJ2-7; CDR3 DNA: TGTGCCAGCAGCCAAGTCCTAGCGGGGTCTTTCTACGAGCAGTACTTC; CDR3 protein: CASSQVLAGSFYEQYF
D gene: .; clone size: .; CDR3 length: 11; V gene: TRBV28; J gene: TRBJ2-5; CDR3 DNA: TGTGCCAGCAGTCCGAGGAAGACCCAGTACTTC; CDR3 protein: CASSPRKTQYF
D gene: .; clone size: .; CDR3 length: 17; V gene: TRBV4-1; J gene: TRBJ2-3; CDR3 DNA: TGCGCCAGCAGCCAAGATGGCCCGGGGACAATCACAGATACGCAGTATTTT; CDR3 protein: CASSQDGPGTITDTQYF
D gene: .; clone size: .; CDR3 length: 16; V gene: TRBV12-3/TRBV12-4; J gene: TRBJ2-6; CDR3 DNA: TGTGCCAGCACAGGAATCACCTTCTCTGGGGCCAACGTCCTGACTTTC; CDR3 protein: CASTGITFSGANVLTF
D gene: .; clone size: .; CDR3 length: 13; V gene: TRBV28; J gene: TRBJ1-5; CDR3 DNA: TGTGCCAGCCGGGAGTCAGGGGATCAGCCCCAGCATTTT; CDR3 protein: CASRESGDQPQHF